What follows describes a single T cell receptor beta chain. Antigen specificity is unknown. This sample is drawn from a study of vaccination and CD4 T cells after COVID-19. Turning to the study itself: The convalescent group had six males, four females, seven Caucasians, two Asians, one multiracial. Each of a few convalescent patients provided samples at day 14 and again at days 161 to 241 post-vaccination.

Study conclusions and caveats: Spike mono-reactive status applied to 304 of 307 vaccine-specific clones in convalescent patients.

TCRdb called the PCR reads again in MiXCR, with one record for every CDR3 protein. The sample contains about 39,000 distinct CDR3 sequences, around 35% of which appear only once. Deletions cut 4 bases from V and 3 bases from J, with 13 bases between. Germline V gene data show CDR1 as MNHEY and CDR2 as SVGAGI. CDR3 length: 15 amino acids. Time point defined: late sampling 161 to 241 days after vaccination in a few convalescent patients. This clonotype was sampled from a human donor who had recovered from COVID-19. The chain has TRBV6-5 and TRBJ2-1; D gene uncertain. Sequencing used CD4+ T cells from blood, obtained about 7 months after SARS-CoV-2 vaccination. This CDR3 reads CASSSWYPLYNEQFF. The CDR3 nucleotides are TGTGCCAGCAGTTCTTGGTACCCCCTCTACAATGAGCAGTTCTTC.